The 7 T cell receptor beta chains in this list originate from one sample, sequenced in a study of esophageal squamous cell carcinoma under preoperative chemotherapy. TCRdb used MiXCR to reprocess the PCR reads, holding one entry per CDR3 protein. The data hold 34,000 or so distinct CDR3 sequences, with approximately 51% observed a single time. Indicated time point: after preoperative PTX-NDP chemotherapy. The sample here was taken from a patient given preoperative chemotherapy. These receptors were obtained from a human donor with esophageal squamous cell carcinoma. The donor label of this sample is uncertain.

This clonotype was counted a few times. V is TRBV7-8 and J is TRBJ2-3; D might be TRBD2 (5 bases). The DNA end is more similar to TRBJ2-5, so the J call may be wrong. CDR3 length equals 14 residues. The germline V gene encodes CDR1 SGHVS and CDR2 FQNEAQ. The chain's CDR3 is CASSSWEKIETQYF. The CDR3 bases are TGTGCCAGCAGCTCTTGGGAGAAGATAGAGACCCAGTACTTC.

Concerning this clonotype: A much larger clone lies a single base off, so this may be a read error. Because the CDR3 is missing its conserved closing phenylalanine or tryptophan, this is likely a read error. This chain joins TRBV10-2 and TRBJ2-3; no reliable D call. The germline V gene has CDR1 WSHSY and CDR2 SAAADI. CDR3 length: 12 residues. V was trimmed by 4 bases and J by 5 bases, leaving 7 bases between them. CDR3 residues: CASSVYRDTQYL. The CDR3 DNA is TGCGCCAGCAGTGTGTACAGAGATACGCAGTATCTT.

This rearrangement joins TRBV7-2 to TRBJ2-2, with 8 bases fitting TRBD1. The germline gives CDR1 SGHTA, CDR2 FQGNSA. J gave up 16 bases and V 10 bases, and 20 bases lay outside the gene matches. The CDR3 is 14 residues long. CDR3 sequence: CAIMDRAATGAQFF. The CDR3 DNA reads as TGTGCCATCATGGACAGGGCGGCCACCGGGGCGCAGTTTTTT. The variable domain in full, completed from reference TRBV7-2 and TRBJ2-2, reads GAGVSQSPSNKVTEKGKDVELRCDPISGHTALYWYRQSLGQGLEFLIYFQGNSAPDKSGLPSDRFSAERTGGSVSTLTIQRTQQEDSAVYLCAIMDRAATGAQFFGEGSRLTVL.

A single count supports this clonotype. The gene calls are TRBV12-3 or TRBV12-4 and TRBJ2-3; D perhaps matches TRBD2 (5 bases). The CDR3 covers 17 residues. V lost 4 bases, J lost 11 bases, and 28 bases lay in between. CDR3 sequence (DNA): TGTGCCAGCAGTTGCGGCCTGGAGCGGTGGGCCACAGACATGCAGTATTTT. This codes for CASSCGLERWATDMQYF.

In regard to this clonotype: The junction differs from germline at one of its ends, possibly a read error. V usage is TRBV7-2 and J usage is TRBJ2-5, with 8 bases identical to TRBD2. Germline CDR1 is SGHTA and CDR2 is FQGNSA. The CDR3 is 16 residues long. The CDR3 nucleotides are TGTGCCAGCAGCTCTGGGCGGGGGGCCCCTCGGGAGGCCCTGACCTTC. It is translated as CASSSGRGAPREALTF.

J is TRBJ2-1 and V is TRBV4-1; 9 bases map to TRBD2. The trim removed 0 bases at V and 4 bases at J, leaving 7 bases unmatched. Germline-derived CDR1 and CDR2 are MGHRA and YSYEKL. The CDR3 has 17 amino acids. CDR3 residues: CASSQDSGGGGYNEQFF. In DNA, the CDR3 is TGCGCCAGCAGCCAAGACTCAGGCGGGGGGGGTTACAATGAGCAGTTCTTC.

This clonotype was observed at least ten times. This chain joins TRBV12-5 and TRBJ2-6, with 7 bases fitting TRBD2. Looked up from germline, CDR1 is LGHNT and CDR2 is FRNRAP. This CDR3 has 23 amino acids. Losses at the gene ends were 1 base for V and 2 bases for J; bases not matched to a gene: 23. The CDR3 loop is CASGLDSGCVLGGRATGANVLTF. In nucleotides, the CDR3 is TGTGCTAGTGGTTTGGATAGTGGGTGCGTCCTCGGGGGGAGGGCCACTGGGGCCAACGTCCTGACTTTC.